The 24 T cell receptor beta chains presented below share a single source sample, sequenced in a study of blood T cells in healthy people across ages. Primed by a sample-barcoded 5' primer and a J-beta primer mix, a second PCR proceeded for about 6 to 12 cycles. Each CDR3 protein gets one entry after TCRdb re-called the 5' RACE reads with MiXCR. The sample carries under 800,000 distinct CDR3 sequences, more than 20% recorded once. Source material: blood. These receptors were collected from a man in his 70s in good health.

This clonotype was seen more than once but under ten times. This chain links TRBV3-1 with TRBJ1-1; 9 bases map to TRBD1. The trim removed 9 bases at V and 6 bases at J, leaving 5 bases unmatched. This CDR3 has 12 amino acids. Germline CDR1 reads LGHDT; CDR2 reads YNNKEL (reference sequence). The CDR3 nucleotides are TGTGCCAGTGGGGACAGGGACGCTGAAGCTTTCTTT. Protein product: CASGDRDAEAFF.

This chain joins TRBV3-1 and TRBJ2-5; no clear D gene. Between the trimmed V and J ends, which lost 0 bases and 2 bases, there was a span of 7 bases. CDR1 and CDR2 (germline): LGHDT, YNNKEL (reference sequence). This CDR3 comprises 14 residues. The CDR3 coding sequence is TGTGCCAGCAGCCAAGAGACCAAGCAAGAGACCCAGTACTTC. Amino acids: CASSQETKQETQYF.

This clonotype was found a few times. The chain couples TRBV9 to TRBJ1-3; no clear D gene. The CDR3 is 14 amino acids. V was shortened by 0 bases and J by 3 bases, with 7 bases between the two germline ends. Germline lookup yields CDR1 SGDLS and CDR2 YYNGEE. The CDR3 spells CASSVVGVGNTIYF. CDR3 bases: TGTGCCAGCAGCGTAGTGGGAGTTGGAAACACCATATATTTT. Combining the CDR3 with reference TRBV9 and TRBJ1-3 gives the whole variable domain DSGVTQTPKHLITATGQRVTLRCSPRSGDLSVYWYQQSLDQGLQFLIQYYNGEERAKGNILERFSAQQFPDLHSELNLSSLELGDSALYFCASSVVGVGNTIYFGEGSWLTVV.

This clonotype was recorded a few times. This chain uses TRBV25-1 with TRBJ2-5; D is tentatively TRBD1 or TRBD2 (6 bases each). The length of the CDR3 is 13 residues. V lost 2 bases to trimming and J lost 7 bases, with 11 bases between them. CDR1 and CDR2 from the germline V gene are MGHDK and SYGVNS. CDR3 in amino acids: CASSEAQGGTQYF. The CDR3 DNA is TGTGCCAGCAGTGAAGCACAGGGAGGGACCCAGTACTTC.

This clonotype has only a few counts. This rearrangement joins TRBV20-1 to TRBJ2-5; 9 nucleotides agree with TRBD1. The V gene's germline CDR1 is DFQATT and CDR2 SNEGSKA (reference sequence). J gave up 2 bases and V 6 bases, and 7 bases lay outside the gene matches. This CDR3 contains 14 residues. The DNA of the CDR3 is TGCAGTGCCCCTCCGGGACAGGGACAAGAGACCCAGTACTTC. It translates to CSAPPGQGQETQYF.

This clonotype has at least ten counts. The CDR3 is CASRKGGSEKTQYF. The CDR3 DNA sequence: TGTGCCAGCAGGAAGGGAGGTTCCGAAAAGACCCAGTACTTC. The chain couples TRBV27 to TRBJ2-5; weak D call: TRBD2 (6 bases). Germline CDR1 reads MNHEY; CDR2 reads SMNVEV (reference sequence). The germline V and J ends were trimmed by 6 bases and 6 bases, with 17 bases remaining between them. This CDR3 has 14 amino acids.

This clonotype was seen more than once but under ten times. The V call is TRBV3-1, the J call TRBJ2-7, with D possibly being TRBD1 (5 bases). V lost 6 bases, J lost 4 bases, and 10 bases lay in between. CDR1 LGHDT and CDR2 YNNKEL come from the germline V gene (reference sequence). CDR3 length equals 12 residues. CDR3 nucleotide sequence: TGTGCCAGCAGTCAGACAGTGTACGAGCAGTACTTC. It codes for CASSQTVYEQYF.

This clonotype came up many times. J is TRBJ2-7 and V is TRBV29-1; D uncertain. V lost 4 bases, J lost 3 bases, and 7 bases lay in between. Germline V gene lookup returns CDR1 SQVTM and CDR2 ANQGSEA. CDR3 size: 11 residues. The CDR3 loop reads CSVGWDYEQYF. The DNA of the CDR3 is TGCAGCGTTGGGTGGGACTACGAGCAGTACTTC.

This clonotype was seen repeatedly, ten times or more. This chain connects TRBV4-1 to TRBJ2-5; maybe TRBD1 (5 bases). CDR1 MGHRA and CDR2 YSYEKL come from the germline V gene. Trimming took off 4 bases at V and 2 bases at J, with 14 bases between the two ends. This CDR3 contains 15 residues. The CDR3 bases are TGCGCCAGCAGCCCCGCTCGGACATCTCAAGAGACCCAGTACTTC. This gives the protein CASSPARTSQETQYF.

This clonotype occurred a few times. This chain links TRBV14 with TRBJ2-2; either TRBD1 or TRBD2 may supply D (5 bases each). The germline V gene has CDR1 SGHDN and CDR2 FVKESK. The CDR3 consists of 16 residues. Trimming took 5 bases from V and 1 from J, leaving 14 bases between them. CDR3 sequence reads: CASSSSGTRNTGELFF. The CDR3 nucleotides are TGTGCCAGCAGCAGTTCCGGGACCAGGAACACCGGGGAGCTGTTTTTT. The entire variable domain, with the rest obtained from reference TRBV14 and TRBJ2-2, is as follows: EAGVTQFPSHSVIEKGQTVTLRCDPISGHDNLYWYRRVMGKEIKFLLHFVKESKQDESGMPNNRFLAERTGGTYSTLKVQPAELEDSGVYFCASSSSGTRNTGELFFGEGSRLTVL.

In this sample, this clonotype turned up a few times. The chain recombines TRBV18 with TRBJ2-5; either TRBD1 or TRBD2 may fit D (5 bases each). The last part of the DNA fits TRBJ2-7 better; the J call may be wrong. The CDR3 is 14 amino acids. The V gene's germline CDR1 is KGHSH and CDR2 LQKENI. The CDR3 region is CASSPLGDLYEQYF. Written as DNA, the CDR3 is TGTGCCAGCTCACCGTTGGGGGACCTGTACGAGCAGTACTTC.

This chain uses TRBV10-3 with TRBJ2-1, with D perhaps matching TRBD2 (6 bases). This CDR3 contains 13 residues. Trimming removed 4 bases from V and 6 bases from J, with 10 bases in between. Germline V gene sequence: CDR1 ENHRY, CDR2 SYGVKD. The CDR3 loop reads CAISGEVGNEQFF. CDR3 coding DNA: TGTGCCATCAGTGGGGAGGTCGGCAATGAGCAGTTCTTC.

This chain connects TRBV20-1 to TRBJ2-5, with 9 bases matching TRBD2. This CDR3 contains 16 residues. The ends lost 1 base at V and 3 bases at J; junction bases unmatched: 9. Germline CDR1 DFQATT, CDR2 SNEGSKA (reference sequence). Written as DNA, the CDR3 is TGCAGTGCTAGAGGGATTAGCGGGAGTCGGAAAGAGACCCAGTACTTC. It is translated as CSARGISGSRKETQYF.

This clonotype was seen more than once but under ten times. The CDR3 region is CAITGTSEGYEQYF. The CDR3 nucleotides are TGTGCCATCACCGGGACTAGCGAGGGCTACGAGCAGTACTTC. The rearrangement links TRBV10-3 to TRBJ2-7; the match to TRBD2 covers 10 bases. The CDR3 is 14 amino acids. Germline V gene lookup returns CDR1 ENHRY and CDR2 SYGVKD. V lost 7 bases, J lost 3 bases, and 6 bases stayed unmatched.

This clonotype was seen more than once but under ten times. J is TRBJ2-7 and V is TRBV5-8; 10 bases fit TRBD1. V lost 4 bases, J lost 3 bases, and 7 bases stayed unmatched. The CDR3 extends over 15 amino acids. Per germline, CDR1 SGHTS and CDR2 YDEGEE. CDR3 coding DNA: TGTGCCAGCAGCCCTACGGACAGGGGGATCTACGAGCAGTACTTC. Its protein product is CASSPTDRGIYEQYF.

The chain has TRBV5-5 and TRBJ2-5; D not certain. V lost 6 bases and J 4 bases, leaving 22 bases between the germline ends. Germline V gene lookup returns CDR1 SGHKS and CDR2 YYEKEE (reference sequence). The CDR3 spans 16 residues. The CDR3 loop is CASTLDWPSRRETQYF. CDR3 in DNA: TGTGCCAGCACCCTAGACTGGCCATCCAGGAGAGAGACCCAGTACTTC.

This chain links TRBV6-1 with TRBJ2-3, with TRBD1 as a possible D gene (7 bases). The CDR3 totals 13 residues. Germline V gives CDR1 MNHNS, CDR2 SASEGT. Trimming took 7 bases from V and 6 from J, leaving 14 bases between them. The CDR3 nucleotides read TGTGCCAGCACCTTGACAGGGAGGGATACGCAGTATTTT. The encoded protein is CASTLTGRDTQYF.

This clonotype was seen more than once but under ten times. Since the CDR3 does not end with the conserved phenylalanine or tryptophan, this likely comes from a read error. This sequence joins TRBV14 and TRBJ2-1; possible D gene TRBD2, 6 bases. This CDR3 has 15 amino acids. Germline CDR1 is SGHDN and CDR2 is FVKESK. Deletions cut 1 base from V and 6 bases from J, with 13 bases between. DNA of the CDR3: TGTGCCAGCAGCCAAGTCGGTGGTAGCGGCAATGAGCAGTTCCTC. Translated: CASSQVGGSGNEQFL.

The rearrangement joins TRBV4-2 to TRBJ2-5; D is unresolved. Germline V gene lookup returns CDR1 LGHNA and CDR2 YNFKEQ. The CDR3 consists of 14 residues. V gave up 1 base and J gave up 2 bases, with 8 bases separating them. CDR3 nucleotide sequence: TGTGCCAGCAGCCAAGCTGGGCTACAAGAGACCCAGTACTTC. Its protein is CASSQAGLQETQYF.

V gene TRBV7-2 combines with J gene TRBJ2-6; D call uncertain. Germline CDR1 is SGHTA and CDR2 is FQGNSA. The CDR3 runs to 17 residues. V was clipped by 0 bases and J by 0 bases, with 9 bases between them. CDR3 sequence reads: CASSLARLGSGANVLTF. CDR3 coding DNA: TGTGCCAGCAGCTTAGCTCGACTTGGCTCTGGGGCCAACGTCCTGACTTTC.

This sequence joins TRBV5-1 and TRBJ1-5; possible D gene TRBD1, 5 bases. Germline V CDR1 and CDR2: SGHRS, YFSETQ. The CDR3 runs to 14 residues. The germline V and J ends were trimmed by 1 base and 4 bases, with 9 bases remaining between them. CDR3 region: CASSLSGNNQPQHF. Here the CDR3 DNA reads TGCGCCAGCAGCTTGTCAGGGAATAATCAGCCCCAGCATTTT.

The chain joins TRBV28 to TRBJ1-2; D might be TRBD1 (6 bases). V was shortened by 4 bases and J by 7 bases, with 19 bases between the two germline ends. The germline CDR1 and CDR2 sequences are MDHEN and SYDVKM. CDR3 size: 15 residues. In DNA, the CDR3 is TGTGCCAGCAGTTCCCCGTCCCAGGGGCAAGCTGGCTACACCTTC. Translated: CASSSPSQGQAGYTF.

This clonotype was found many times. V gene TRBV29-1 combines with J gene TRBJ1-4; maybe TRBD1 (6 bases). Looked up from germline, CDR1 is SQVTM and CDR2 is ANQGSEA. This CDR3 region has 14 residues. Trimming cost V 4 bases and J 6 bases, with 15 bases left between them. CDR3 amino acids: CSVAAGGGDEKLFF. In DNA, the CDR3 is TGCAGCGTTGCCGCCGGGGGCGGCGATGAAAAACTGTTTTTT.

This clonotype has a handful of counts. This chain uses TRBV29-1 with TRBJ2-3, with D tentatively TRBD2 (5 bases). Between the trimmed V and J ends, which lost 3 bases and 6 bases, there was a span of 13 bases. The CDR3 sequence is 13 residues long. Germline lookup yields CDR1 SQVTM and CDR2 ANQGSEA. In nucleotides, the CDR3 is TGCAGCGTTGAGTTGAGGGATTTGGATACGCAGTATTTT. It specifies CSVELRDLDTQYF.